The TCR beta chain under discussion was sequenced for a study of cytomegalovirus exposure and HLA in healthy donors. Study conclusions and caveats: The study recorded around 160 TCR beta chains that were cytomegalovirus-associated. Versus the roughly 700-donor mean, an Asian-associated ancestry cluster reportedly showed fewer N-insertions in a later analysis. In a later analysis, TCR beta V- and J-gene trimming was associated with a missense DCLRE1C variant.

Notes on this clone: The antigen remains unidentified.

The PCR ran on 60 Vbeta and 13 Jbeta primers. Original handling: As a later analysis found, there were approximately 80 million unique TCR beta chains, of which 8.5 million to 14 million were shared. Here immunoSEQ multiplex PCR was the method, and the copy in TCRdb shows in-frame clones only, minus some. V and J calls and clone size follow that table, whereas D and trimming were derived from the DNA. The sample lists around 99,000 clones, approximately 80% seen once, with under 2.5% in the top ten. The receptor comes from a woman younger than 45 in good health and CMV-seronegative. Sequenced material: PBMCs.

The CDR3 DNA reads as TGTGCCACCCAGGGGAGACAGGAGAGCTCCTACGAGCAGTACTTC. It encodes CATQGRQESSYEQYF. V is TRBV27 and J is TRBJ2-7; possibly TRBD1 for D (6 bases). CDR3 size: 15 residues. The V end lost 10 bases, the J end lost 0 bases, and 19 bases lay between the germline ends. CDR1 MNHEY and CDR2 SMNVEV come from the germline V gene (reference sequence).